What follows is one T cell receptor beta chain and its context. This clonotype occurred a few times. Its antigen is currently not known. The junction shows a germline mismatch at one end, possibly a read error. From the germline V gene, CDR1 is ENHRY and CDR2 is SYGVKD. Taken from cysteine to phenylalanine, the CDR3 has 14 residues. Only the CDR3 part of the read is kept: 42 bases, read in frame from the first base. The donors were patients who had localized lung adenocarcinoma, which is a subtype of non-small cell lung cancer. The centers of localized lung adenocarcinomas were where the samples came from. For TCR repertoire analysis, CD4+ T cells taken from tumor tissue were profiled apart from CD8+ T cells. This entry is derived from a study of CD4 and CD8 cells across lung adenocarcinoma regions (dated by TCRdb to 2017 to 2018). Notes on the research overall: To look at intratumor heterogeneity in the T cell receptor repertoire, the study compared tumor centers against tumor margins.

The library was built by means of PCR. Instrument on record: HiSeq X Ten. Using fastp at Q25 and MiXCR, TCRdb reprocessed the public reads and kept productive beta chains. Every entry covers one CDR3 protein and lists the most common genes and DNA from its rows. Present in this sample are about 8,000 distinct CDR3 sequences, about 56% of which were seen just once. The ten largest make up 24% of the sample. Sequencing was done on a sample of CD4+ T cells from the center of a lung tumor. According to the study, the label for this sample's cell subset or site signals: tumor center region. This clonotype was sampled from a female donor with lung adenocarcinoma. The CD4 and CD8 labels of this study may be unreliable. The chain employs TRBV10-3 and TRBJ2-5; tentative D gene TRBD2, with 7 bases matching. The CDR3 has the sequence CAARGAGDKDTQYF. The nucleotide sequence is given as TGTGCGGCCCGCGGGGCGGGGGACAAAGATACCCAGTATTTC.